These 27 T cell receptor beta chains came from one sample sequenced in a study of blood T cell repertoires in COVID-19. Sequencing used immunoSEQ multiplex PCR; TCRdb keeps in-frame clones, though not all of them. The sample carries some 190,000 clones, approximately 87% recorded once. Material for sequencing was peripheral blood. The receptor set was obtained from a person in their 70s with COVID-19, enrolled during active disease.

This clone has only one observation. The chain employs TRBV10-3 and TRBJ1-1, with no clear D. V shed 4 bases and J shed 2 bases, with 14 bases lying between them. There are 15 residues in the CDR3. CDR1 is ENHRY and CDR2 is SYGVKD in the germline V gene. The CDR3 loop is CAISASRSGNTEAFF. CDR3 sequence (DNA): TGTGCCATCAGTGCCAGCCGGTCGGGAAACACTGAAGCTTTCTTT.

The chain joins TRBV3-1 (or the pseudogene TRBV3-2) to TRBJ1-1; tentative D call: TRBD1 (5 bases). CDR1 and CDR2 (germline): LGHDT, YNNKEL (reference sequence). The CDR3 runs 15 residues. V was cut by 4 bases and J by 0 bases, with 12 bases left in between. The CDR3 here is CASSPPGGLNTEAFF. CDR3 bases: TGTGCCAGCAGCCCCCCCGGGGGATTGAACACTGAAGCTTTCTTT.

CDR3 DNA sequence: TGCGCCAGCAGTCAATTATCGGGTCTAGCGGACACAGATACGCAGTATTTT. Its translation: CASSQLSGLADTDTQYF. The rearrangement joins TRBV23-1 to TRBJ2-3, with 7 bases aligning to TRBD2. TRBV23-1 is annotated as an ORF whose role is uncertain. The CDR3 is made up of 17 amino acids. The V segment lost 1 base and the J segment 2 bases; nucleotides outside the gene matches: 9.

The V gene is TRBV14, the J gene TRBJ1-2; 9 bases fit TRBD1. CDR1 and CDR2 (germline): SGHDN, FVKESK. This CDR3 region has 15 residues. Trimming cost V 5 bases and J 4 bases; bases outside gene matches: 8. Here the CDR3 reads CASSNGQGYTYGYTF. DNA of the CDR3: TGTGCCAGCAGCAACGGACAGGGGTATACCTATGGCTACACCTTC.

The chain uses TRBV10-3 and TRBJ2-1, with D tentatively TRBD2 (5 bases). With 8 bases removed from V and 5 bases from J, the gap between germline ends came to 13 bases. The CDR3 totals 13 residues. Germline CDR1 and CDR2: ENHRY and SYGVKD. In DNA form, the CDR3 reads TGTGCCATCTTTTCGGGAACTGACAATGAGCAGTTCTTC. Protein: CAIFSGTDNEQFF.

The chain has TRBV7-9 and TRBJ1-4; 10 bases line up with TRBD1. V shed 3 bases, J shed 8 bases, and the junction held 6 bases outside the gene matches. The germline CDR1 and CDR2 sequences are SEHNR and FQNEAQ (reference sequence). This CDR3 has 15 residues. This CDR3 reads CASSLRDRGVEKLFF. CDR3 sequence (DNA): TGTGCCAGCAGCTTGCGGGACAGGGGAGTCGAAAAACTGTTTTTT.

The V gene is TRBV27, the J gene TRBJ1-6; 8 bases map to TRBD1. CDR3 length: 17 amino acids. The germline CDR1 and CDR2 sequences are MNHEY and SMNVEV (reference sequence). The ends lost 1 base at V and 4 bases at J; junction bases unmatched: 6. CDR3 DNA sequence: TGTGCCAGCAGTTTATATACAGGGGGGAAATATAATTCACCCCTCCACTTT. Residues: CASSLYTGGKYNSPLHF.

The chain employs TRBV28 and TRBJ1-1, with 8 bases aligning to TRBD1. Germline V gene sequence: CDR1 MDHEN, CDR2 SYDVKM. Unmatched junction bases numbered 11, after V lost 6 bases and J lost 5 bases. The CDR3 totals 15 residues. This chain's CDR3 is CASRTPGQGGTEAFF. CDR3 bases: TGTGCCAGCAGAACCCCCGGACAGGGTGGGACTGAAGCTTTCTTT.

CDR3 sequence: CASSLGTEVNTEAFF. The CDR3 DNA is TGTGCCAGCAGTTTAGGGACAGAGGTGAACACTGAAGCTTTCTTT. The chain carries TRBV28 and TRBJ1-1; 7 nucleotides agree with TRBD1. The V gene end was trimmed by 2 bases and the J gene end by 0 bases; junction bases not matched to a gene: 3. Germline V gene data show CDR1 as MDHEN and CDR2 as SYDVKM. CDR3 length: 15 residues.

The V and J genes are TRBV11-1 and TRBJ2-7; the match to TRBD1 covers 7 bases. Trimming at V came to 5 bases and at J to 2 bases, leaving 3 bases not matched to a gene. The CDR3 loop spans 13 amino acids. Germline assignment: CDR1 SGHAT and CDR2 FQDESV (reference sequence). The CDR3 region is CASSETGPYEQYF. The CDR3 DNA reads as TGTGCCAGCAGCGAGACAGGGCCCTACGAGCAGTACTTC. Supplemented by reference TRBV11-1 and TRBJ2-7, the full variable domain reads EAEVAQSPRYKITEKSQAVAFWCDPISGHATLYWYRQILGQGPELLVQFQDESVVDDSQLPKDRFSAERLKGVDSTLKIQPAELGDSAMYLCASSETGPYEQYFGPGTRLTVT.

This clone showed up just once. The rearrangement joins TRBV11-2 to TRBJ1-6; D not certain. Trimming shortened V by 0 bases and J by 9 bases, and 6 bases separated the two germline ends. The CDR3 has 13 residues. Germline assignment: CDR1 SGHAT and CDR2 FQNNGV. CDR3 sequence reads: CASSLDGVSPLHF. CDR3 coding DNA: TGTGCCAGCAGCTTAGACGGGGTTTCACCCCTCCACTTT.

The chain couples TRBV2 to TRBJ2-7; 7 bases are a match to TRBD2. Germline CDR1 SNHLY, CDR2 FYNNEI. This CDR3 contains 13 residues. The V gene end was trimmed by 6 bases and the J gene end by 2 bases; junction bases not matched to a gene: 4. This chain's CDR3 is CASRGGDTYEQYF. The CDR3, as DNA: TGTGCCAGCAGGGGGGGGGATACCTACGAGCAGTACTTC. Variable domain in full (rest from reference TRBV2 and TRBJ2-7): EPEVTQTPSHQVTQMGQEVILRCVPISNHLYFYWYRQILGQKVEFLVSFYNNEISEKSEIFDDQFSVERPDGSNFTLKIRSTKLEDSAMYFCASRGGDTYEQYFGPGTRLTVT.

This clone was seen a handful of times. This rearrangement joins TRBV19 to TRBJ1-2; possible D gene TRBD1, 6 bases. The CDR3 sequence is 14 residues long. V was shortened by 0 bases and J by 7 bases, with 12 bases between the two germline ends. The germline V gene encodes CDR1 LNHDA and CDR2 SQIVND (reference sequence). Here the CDR3 reads CASSIDAGVAGYTF. The CDR3 DNA sequence: TGTGCCAGTAGTATAGATGCAGGGGTGGCTGGCTACACCTTC. The full variable domain, its missing parts supplied by reference TRBV19 and TRBJ1-2, is DGGITQSPKYLFRKEGQNVTLSCEQNLNHDAMYWYRQDPGQGLRLIYYSQIVNDFQKGDIAEGYSVSREKKESFPLTVTSAQKNPTAFYLCASSIDAGVAGYTFGSGTRLTVV.

This sequence joins TRBV6-4 and TRBJ1-1; the match to TRBD1 covers 11 bases. V was clipped by 4 bases and J by 1 base; unmatched bases: 11. Germline CDR1 and CDR2: MRHNA and SNTAGT. The CDR3 has 18 amino acids. The CDR3 reads CASSVRSGQGGPNTEAFF. The CDR3 bases are TGTGCCAGCAGTGTGCGTTCGGGACAGGGGGGGCCGAACACTGAAGCTTTCTTT.

This chain uses TRBV14 with TRBJ2-7; D may be TRBD2 (5 bases). The CDR3 length is 15 residues. The germline V gene encodes CDR1 SGHDN and CDR2 FVKESK. With 2 bases removed from V and 3 bases from J, the gap between germline ends came to 14 bases. CDR3 sequence: CASSQLDTRGYEQYF. In DNA, the CDR3 is TGTGCCAGCAGCCAACTGGATACCCGGGGCTACGAGCAGTACTTC.

The chain has TRBV4-3 and TRBJ1-2; TRBD1 agrees at 7 bases. J gave up 3 bases and V 5 bases, and 6 bases lay outside the gene matches. This CDR3 has 14 amino acids. Per germline, CDR1 LGHNA and CDR2 YSLEER. CDR3 protein: CASSYRGSYYGYTF. CDR3 bases: TGCGCCAGCAGCTACAGGGGCTCGTACTATGGCTACACCTTC.

V usage is TRBV5-1 and J usage is TRBJ2-3; D is unclear. Between the trimmed V and J ends, which lost 6 bases and 2 bases, there was a span of 10 bases. Germline V gives CDR1 SGHRS, CDR2 YFSETQ. This CDR3 spans 13 amino acids. CDR3 region: CASKTPTTDTQYF. The CDR3 bases are TGCGCCAGCAAGACACCTACCACAGATACGCAGTATTTT. Full variable domain (remainder filled in from reference TRBV5-1 and TRBJ2-3): KAGVTQTPRYLIKTRGQQVTLSCSPISGHRSVSWYQQTPGQGLQFLFEYFSETQRNKGNFPGRFSGRQFSNSRSEMNVSTLELGDSALYLCASKTPTTDTQYFGPGTRLTVL.

This sequence joins TRBV4-1 and TRBJ2-7; possibly TRBD1 for D (5 bases). The germline gives CDR1 MGHRA, CDR2 YSYEKL. V lost 0 bases to trimming and J lost 2 bases, with 8 bases between them. This CDR3 is built from 14 residues. The CDR3 protein is CASSQDRVTYEQYF. The CDR3 DNA sequence: TGCGCCAGCAGCCAAGACAGGGTCACCTACGAGCAGTACTTC.

CDR3 sequence reads: CSASRQAGAFRGYTF. The CDR3 nucleotides are TGCAGTGCTAGTCGACAGGCAGGAGCGTTTCGTGGCTACACCTTC. The J gene is TRBJ1-2, the V gene TRBV20-1; weak D call: TRBD1 (6 bases). Germline values: CDR1 DFQATT, CDR2 SNEGSKA (reference sequence). This CDR3 spans 15 amino acids. Trimming left V 3 bases short and J 7 bases short, with 21 bases between.

This clone was observed a handful of times. The CDR3 is CASSRDRGPRKDEQFF. The DNA of the CDR3 is TGTGCCAGCAGCCGAGACAGGGGGCCGAGGAAAGATGAGCAGTTCTTC. This chain links TRBV6-2 or TRBV6-3 with TRBJ2-1, with TRBD1 matching over 10 bases. V shed 6 bases, J shed 8 bases, and the junction held 13 bases outside the gene matches. The germline V gene encodes CDR1 MNHEY and CDR2 SVGEGT. The CDR3 totals 16 residues.

The J gene is TRBJ2-2, the V gene TRBV3-1 (or the pseudogene TRBV3-2), with 8 bases that match TRBD1. The CDR3 has 16 residues. The germline CDR1 and CDR2 sequences are LGHDT and YNNKEL (reference sequence). V dropped 4 bases and J dropped 0; count of bases not matched to a gene: 4. CDR3 residues: CASSRGQGTNTGELFF. DNA of the CDR3: TGTGCCAGCAGCCGCGGACAGGGCACGAACACCGGGGAGCTGTTTTTT.

J is TRBJ2-2 and V is TRBV7-2, with 8 bases fitting TRBD2. The V gene's germline CDR1 is SGHTA and CDR2 FQGNSA. The junction had 5 bases not matched to a gene; V was cut back by 5 bases and J by 6 bases. This CDR3 is built from 14 residues. The CDR3 nucleotides are TGTGCCAGCAGCCTGACTAGCGCGGCCGGGGAGCTGTTTTTT. Translating it yields CASSLTSAAGELFF.

J is TRBJ1-5 and V is TRBV7-8; D gene ambiguous. The CDR3 spans 13 residues. Germline values: CDR1 SGHVS, CDR2 FQNEAQ. Trimming removed 5 bases from V and 6 bases from J, with 11 bases in between. CDR3 residues: CASSRDSGQPQHF. Here the CDR3 DNA reads TGTGCCAGCAGCCGGGATAGCGGTCAGCCCCAGCATTTT.

This chain connects TRBV4-3 to TRBJ1-6; D uncertain. Germline lookup yields CDR1 LGHNA and CDR2 YSLEER. Trimming took 4 bases from V and 6 from J, leaving 7 bases between them. The CDR3 has 13 residues. This chain's CDR3 is CASSLSSNSPLHF. The CDR3 nucleotides read TGCGCCAGCAGCCTTAGCAGTAATTCACCCCTCCACTTT.

This clone was detected many times. This sequence joins TRBV9 and TRBJ1-5; TRBD1 might be the D (6 bases). This CDR3 has 14 amino acids. V was shortened by 2 bases and J by 4 bases, with 10 bases between the two germline ends. CDR1 and CDR2 (germline): SGDLS, YYNGEE. The CDR3 coding sequence is TGTGCCAGCAGCGTGGGGGCTGTTAATCAGCCCCAGCATTTT. Amino acid sequence: CASSVGAVNQPQHF.

The chain recombines TRBV5-4 with TRBJ2-2, with D possibly being TRBD2 (7 bases). Trimming pared 7 bases from V and 4 bases from J, leaving 23 bases between. Germline-derived CDR1 and CDR2 are SGHNT and YYREEE (reference sequence). The CDR3 consists of 17 residues. CDR3: CASSDSGRGGSTGELFF. CDR3 DNA: TGTGCCAGCTCTGACTCTGGACGCGGGGGCTCCACCGGGGAGCTGTTTTTT.

V gene TRBV28 combines with J gene TRBJ1-2; D uncertain. This CDR3 is 13 amino acids long. Trimming cost V 3 bases and J 3 bases, with 8 bases left between them. CDR1 and CDR2 (germline): MDHEN, SYDVKM. The CDR3 DNA reads as TGTGCCAGCAGTTTCTCCCCGGACTATGGCTACACCTTC. Residues: CASSFSPDYGYTF.